The T cell receptor beta chain under discussion was sequenced for a study of regulatory T cells in long-lasting Graves disease. Trimming pared 5 bases from V and 4 bases from J, leaving 20 bases between. The germline gives CDR1 MDHEN, CDR2 SYDVKM. This CDR3 contains 16 residues. Points from the study as a whole: TRBV28, TRBJ1-2 and TRBJ2-5 were segments that persistent disease favored. Peripheral blood was the sole material, not thyroid tissue.

The time point was: persistent/refractory GD, antithyroid drugs over 5 years with positive TRAb. Generation of the TCR library employed RNA extracted from PBMCs. Sequencing libraries for TCR beta were prepared with iRepertoire HTBI primers and Arm-PCR of CDR3 regions. A single record per CDR3 protein comes from TCRdb applying MiXCR to the multiplex PCR reads. Of more than 650,000 distinct CDR3 sequences listed, about 32% are singletons. This clonotype came up once. The target antigen is unknown. The chain carries TRBV28 and TRBJ1-2; no definite D call. This clonotype was obtained from a female donor with Graves disease. Sequenced material: peripheral blood mononuclear cells (PBMCs), taken when the disease was refractory, from a patient treated with antithyroid drugs. This CDR3 reads CASSPFAGHSSYGYTF. CDR3 nucleotide sequence: TGTGCCAGCAGTCCTTTCGCGGGCCATAGTAGCTATGGCTACACCTTC.